A single sample gave rise to the 30 T cell receptor beta chains below, sequenced in a study of OX40 agonist ivuxolimab in advanced cancers. Assay used: immunoSEQ multiplex PCR; TCRdb lists only in-frame clones, some missing. The data contain roughly 60,000 clones, 84% of them singletons. The source material was CD4+ or CD8+ T cells sorted from blood, sampled in a trial of the OX40 agonist ivuxolimab. The receptors derive from an adult with an advanced solid tumor such as melanoma, head and neck, liver or kidney cancer.

The chain has TRBV23-1 and TRBJ1-1; D remains unclear. TRBV23-1 is classed as an ORF, of uncertain function. V lost 0 bases and J lost 7, with 9 bases in between. This CDR3 contains 13 residues. CDR3 protein: CASSQSRDVEAFF. DNA for the CDR3: TGCGCCAGCAGTCAATCCCGGGATGTTGAAGCTTTCTTT.

The chain carries TRBV6-4 and TRBJ2-5; 8 nucleotides align to TRBD1. V lost 6 bases and J lost 5; bases outside the gene matches: 2. CDR3 length: 12 residues. From germline, CDR1 is MRHNA and CDR2 SNTAGT. The CDR3 nucleotides are TGTGCCAGCAGAACAGGGGGGGAGACCCAGTACTTC. Residues: CASRTGGETQYF.

V usage is TRBV4-1 and J usage is TRBJ2-6; D is unresolved. The V gene's germline CDR1 is MGHRA and CDR2 YSYEKL. CDR3 length: 16 residues. The V and J ends lost 0 bases and 0 bases respectively, with 6 bases between them. CDR3 protein: CASSQDMSSGANVLTF. As DNA, the CDR3 is TGCGCCAGCAGCCAAGATATGAGCTCTGGGGCCAACGTCCTGACTTTC.

The chain couples TRBV12-5 to TRBJ2-5; TRBD1 matches at 8 bases. Germline V CDR1 and CDR2: LGHNT, FRNRAP. This CDR3 has 13 amino acids. V shed 4 bases, J shed 5 bases, and the junction held 3 bases outside the gene matches. DNA of the CDR3: TGTGCTAGTGGTTATCGGACAGGGGAGACCCAGTACTTC. Protein product: CASGYRTGETQYF.

The chain couples TRBV19 to TRBJ2-2; D unclear. V lost 0 bases to trimming and J lost 0 bases, with 5 bases between them. Germline lookup yields CDR1 LNHDA and CDR2 SQIVND (reference sequence). This CDR3 has 15 residues. As DNA, the CDR3 is TGTGCCAGTAGTATAGATACTACGAACACCGGGGAGCTGTTTTTT. Its translation is CASSIDTTNTGELFF.

This clone was observed once. The chain couples TRBV5-1 to TRBJ2-7, with D tentatively TRBD1 (6 bases). In germline, CDR1 is SGHRS, CDR2 YFSETQ. There are 18 residues in the CDR3. Trimming took off 3 bases at V and 5 bases at J, with 27 bases between the two ends. The CDR3 is CASSSRTFLGQPPNEQYF. CDR3 nucleotides: TGCGCCAGCAGCTCGCGGACCTTCCTCGGACAGCCCCCAAACGAGCAGTACTTC. Supplemented by reference TRBV5-1 and TRBJ2-7, the full variable domain reads KAGVTQTPRYLIKTRGQQVTLSCSPISGHRSVSWYQQTPGQGLQFLFEYFSETQRNKGNFPGRFSGRQFSNSRSEMNVSTLELGDSALYLCASSSRTFLGQPPNEQYFGPGTRLTVT.

CDR3 sequence (DNA): TGTGCCAGCAGGCCTAGGGAGCGGGAGCAGTTCTTC. It codes for CASRPREREQFF. The chain carries TRBV6-1 and TRBJ2-1; possibly TRBD2 for D (5 bases). Trimming took off 6 bases at V and 10 bases at J, with 13 bases between the two ends. CDR3 size: 12 residues. Germline lookup yields CDR1 MNHNS and CDR2 SASEGT.

In DNA, the CDR3 is TGTGCCAGCAGCTCGGGACAAGAGAACACTGAAGCTTTCTTT. This translates into CASSSGQENTEAFF. The chain combines TRBV7-9 with TRBJ1-1, with a weak D call TRBD1 (6 bases). The CDR3 sequence is 14 residues long. Trimming cost V 4 bases and J 1 base, with 10 bases left between them. In germline, CDR1 is SEHNR, CDR2 FQNEAQ (reference sequence).

The rearrangement links TRBV11-3 to TRBJ1-5, with TRBD1 as a possible D gene (5 bases). Germline V gives CDR1 SGHNT, CDR2 YENEEA. CDR3 length: 15 amino acids. V was pared by 8 bases and J by 3 bases, with 17 bases between. The CDR3 loop is CASGPPGTFNQPQHF. The CDR3, as DNA: TGTGCCAGCGGTCCCCCAGGGACCTTCAATCAGCCCCAGCATTTT.

The chain links TRBV5-1 to TRBJ1-3; 7 nucleotides match TRBD1. The germline CDR1 and CDR2 sequences are SGHRS and YFSETQ. The CDR3 length is 16 residues. Losses at the gene ends were 3 bases for V and 2 bases for J; bases not matched to a gene: 8. Written as DNA, the CDR3 is TGCGCCAGCAGCTGGGACAGCACGGGGACTGGAAACACCATATATTTT. It translates to CASSWDSTGTGNTIYF.

This clone was detected once. The V and J genes are TRBV6-5 and TRBJ2-7, with 7 bases identical to TRBD1. Per the germline V gene, CDR1 is MNHEY and CDR2 is SVGAGI. This CDR3 contains 15 residues. The ends lost 1 base at V and 1 base at J; junction bases unmatched: 4. CDR3 nucleotides: TGTGCCAGCAGTTACTACAGGGGCATGTCCTACGAGCAGTACTTC. It specifies CASSYYRGMSYEQYF.

The chain carries TRBV28 and TRBJ2-7; TRBD1 matches at 7 bases. The CDR3 loop spans 16 amino acids. The V gene end was trimmed by 5 bases and the J gene end by 5 bases; junction bases not matched to a gene: 15. Germline CDR1 is MDHEN and CDR2 is SYDVKM. CDR3 nucleotides: TGTGCCAGCAGTCTCTCCTCCGGACAGGTTTCCCACGAGCAGTACTTC. Protein: CASSLSSGQVSHEQYF.

The V gene is TRBV19, the J gene TRBJ2-3; D possibly corresponds to TRBD1 (5 bases). Deletions cut 0 bases from V and 5 bases from J, with 18 bases between. CDR1 is LNHDA and CDR2 is SQIVND in the germline V gene (reference sequence). The CDR3 contains 17 residues. CDR3 residues: CASSIDAYQKGLDTQYF. CDR3 DNA sequence: TGTGCCAGTAGTATAGATGCCTACCAGAAGGGGTTAGATACGCAGTATTTT.

This chain joins TRBV30 and TRBJ2-3; 9 bases map to TRBD2. The V and J ends lost 2 bases and 2 bases, in that order; junction bases with no gene match: 2. The length of the CDR3 is 14 residues. Germline loops: CDR1 GTSNPN, CDR2 SVGIG (reference sequence). The CDR3 protein is CAWSLAGLTDTQYF. The CDR3 DNA reads as TGTGCCTGGAGTCTAGCGGGACTCACAGATACGCAGTATTTT.

The chain carries TRBV19 and TRBJ1-2; 10 bases match TRBD1. The CDR3 totals 15 residues. The J segment lost 3 bases and the V segment lost 4 bases, leaving 5 bases of the junction unmatched. From germline, CDR1 is LNHDA and CDR2 SQIVND (reference sequence). This chain's CDR3 is CASSTDRGFDYGYTF. CDR3 nucleotide sequence: TGTGCCAGTAGTACGGACAGGGGGTTTGACTATGGCTACACCTTC.

CDR3 coding DNA: TGTGCCAGCAGCTTAGATTCGGGATATCAGCCCCAGCATTTT. This sequence encodes CASSLDSGYQPQHF. The chain recombines TRBV7-2 with TRBJ1-5; the D is unclear. Germline CDR1 SGHTA, CDR2 FQGNSA. The length of the CDR3 is 14 residues. Trimming left V 1 base short and J 5 bases short, with 9 bases between.

The rearrangement uses TRBV2 and TRBJ2-3; D not resolved. The length of the CDR3 is 12 residues. CDR1 and CDR2 from the germline V gene are SNHLY and FYNNEI. V was clipped by 10 bases and J by 4 bases, with 12 bases between them. CDR3 DNA: TGTGCCACCCACTGGTCGGCAGATACGCAGTATTTT. This encodes CATHWSADTQYF.

The CDR3 nucleotides read TGTGCCAGCAGTGAAGACAAGGCTTTCTTT. Translated: CASSEDKAFF. V gene TRBV2 combines with J gene TRBJ1-1; no reliable D call. The V gene's germline CDR1 is SNHLY and CDR2 FYNNEI. V was shortened by 1 base and J by 11 bases, with 5 bases between the two germline ends. The CDR3 sequence is 10 residues long.

V is TRBV12-5 and J is TRBJ2-2, with 14 positions matching TRBD2. Germline V lookup: CDR1 LGHNT, CDR2 FRNRAP. V lost 2 bases, J lost 0 bases, and 5 bases stayed unmatched. This CDR3 is built from 19 residues. The CDR3 loop reads CASGLFGTSGGPNTGELFF. In DNA, the CDR3 is TGTGCTAGTGGTTTGTTTGGGACTAGCGGGGGTCCGAACACCGGGGAGCTGTTTTTT. Combining the CDR3 with reference TRBV12-5 and TRBJ2-2 gives the whole variable domain DARVTQTPRHKVTEMGQEVTMRCQPILGHNTVFWYRQTMMQGLELLAYFRNRAPLDDSGMPKDRFSAEMPDATLATLKIQPSEPRDSAVYFCASGLFGTSGGPNTGELFFGEGSRLTVL.

The rearrangement links TRBV5-6 to TRBJ1-1; 8 nucleotides align to TRBD1. Germline loops: CDR1 SGHDT, CDR2 YYEEEE. CDR3 length: 15 residues. The V and J ends lost 4 bases and 3 bases, in that order; junction bases with no gene match: 8. This chain's CDR3 is CASSPTGGIDTEAFF. The CDR3 DNA follows: TGTGCCAGCAGCCCTACAGGGGGTATTGACACTGAAGCTTTCTTT.

This chain uses TRBV6-5 with TRBJ2-5; 7 nucleotides match TRBD2. The CDR3 length is 14 residues. CDR1 is MNHEY, CDR2 SVGAGI, per germline. V was pared by 7 bases and J by 9 bases, with 14 bases of the junction left unmatched. CDR3 residues: CASTRSGSEGAQYF. The CDR3 DNA is TGTGCCAGCACCCGTAGCGGGTCTGAAGGGGCCCAGTACTTC.

The genes are TRBV7-9 and TRBJ1-2; TRBD1 is a possible D gene (6 bases). Deletions cut 0 bases from V and 8 bases from J, with 10 bases between. CDR3 length: 13 amino acids. Looked up from germline, CDR1 is SEHNR and CDR2 is FQNEAQ (reference sequence). The CDR3 DNA follows: TGTGCCAGCAGCTTAGCGGGGGGGCAAGGCTACACCTTC. Its translation is CASSLAGGQGYTF.

V is TRBV19 and J is TRBJ2-2; perhaps TRBD2 as D (5 bases). Per germline, CDR1 LNHDA and CDR2 SQIVND (reference sequence). CDR3 length: 15 residues. V was pared by 4 bases and J by 0 bases, with 9 bases between. The CDR3 spells CASSTQLANTGELFF. The CDR3 DNA reads TGTGCCAGTAGTACCCAACTAGCGAACACCGGGGAGCTGTTTTTT.

The chain employs TRBV6-1 and TRBJ2-7; D unresolved. Germline V gives CDR1 MNHNS, CDR2 SASEGT. CDR3 size: 14 residues. V was pared by 4 bases and J by 2 bases, with 12 bases between. As DNA, the CDR3 is TGTGCCAGCAGTGGCACGTTTTCCACCTACGAGCAGTACTTC. Translation gives CASSGTFSTYEQYF.

This chain uses TRBV30 with TRBJ1-5; D unclear. The germline V and J ends were trimmed by 1 base and 5 bases, with 9 bases remaining between them. CDR3 length: 13 residues. CDR1 is GTSNPN and CDR2 is SVGIG in the germline V gene (reference sequence). The CDR3: CAWSEGSYQPQHF. CDR3 bases: TGTGCCTGGAGTGAGGGCAGTTATCAGCCCCAGCATTTT.

V usage is TRBV18 and J usage is TRBJ1-2; a possible D gene is TRBD1 (5 bases). CDR1 KGHSH and CDR2 LQKENI come from the germline V gene. Trimming removed 0 bases at V and 4 bases at J, with 12 bases between. This CDR3 is 15 amino acids long. DNA for the CDR3: TGTGCCAGCTCACCACCTTTGGAGACAGCCTATGGCTACACCTTC. This sequence encodes CASSPPLETAYGYTF.

The rearrangement uses TRBV18 and TRBJ1-1; D ambiguous. The CDR3 length is 11 residues. Between the trimmed V and J ends, which lost 6 bases and 2 bases, there was a span of 4 bases. Germline values: CDR1 KGHSH, CDR2 LQKENI. The chain's CDR3 is CASSTNTEAFF. The CDR3, as DNA: TGTGCCAGCTCGACAAACACTGAAGCTTTCTTT. Full variable domain (missing parts from reference TRBV18 and TRBJ1-1): NAGVMQNPRHLVRRRGQEARLRCSPMKGHSHVYWYRQLPEEGLKFMVYLQKENIIDESGMPKERFSAEFPKEGPSILRIQQVVRGDSAAYFCASSTNTEAFFGQGTRLTVV.

The chain links TRBV7-9 to TRBJ2-7; D gene uncertain. Trimming removed 5 bases at V and 7 bases at J, with 9 bases between. Germline CDR1 SEHNR, CDR2 FQNEAQ (reference sequence). The CDR3 contains 11 residues. CDR3 sequence reads: CASSPEVEQYF. CDR3 DNA: TGTGCCAGCAGCCCAGAGGTGGAGCAGTACTTC.

The chain couples TRBV5-4 to TRBJ1-5; D is perhaps TRBD1 (5 bases). CDR1 and CDR2 from the germline V gene are SGHNT and YYREEE (reference sequence). The CDR3 loop spans 15 amino acids. Deletions cut 0 bases from V and 6 bases from J, with 13 bases between. CDR3 amino acids: CASSLDSGEGQPQHF. CDR3 sequence (DNA): TGTGCCAGCAGCTTGGATTCGGGGGAAGGTCAGCCCCAGCATTTT.

CDR3 DNA sequence: TGTGCCAGCAGTTACTCGACTAGCGGGGGCACCGGGGAGCTGTTTTTT. Translation gives CASSYSTSGGTGELFF. The genes are TRBV6-5 and TRBJ2-2; 12 bases fit TRBD2. J gave up 4 bases and V 0 bases, and 0 bases lay outside the gene matches. The CDR3 is made up of 16 amino acids. The germline V gene encodes CDR1 MNHEY and CDR2 SVGAGI.